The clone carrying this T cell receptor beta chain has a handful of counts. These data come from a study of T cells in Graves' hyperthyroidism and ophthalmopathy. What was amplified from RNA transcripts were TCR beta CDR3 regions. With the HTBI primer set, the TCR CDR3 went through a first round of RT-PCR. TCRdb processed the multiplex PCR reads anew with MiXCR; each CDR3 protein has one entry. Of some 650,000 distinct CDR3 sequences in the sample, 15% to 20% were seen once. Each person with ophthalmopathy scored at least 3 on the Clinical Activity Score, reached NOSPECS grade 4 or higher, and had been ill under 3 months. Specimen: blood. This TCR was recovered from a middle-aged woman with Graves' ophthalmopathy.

CDR3 loop: CASSLGGGWSVNTEAFF. In DNA form, the CDR3 reads TGTGCCAGCAGTTTGGGGGGGGGCTGGTCGGTGAACACTGAAGCTTTCTTT. The gene calls are TRBV28 and TRBJ1-1, with a tentative D call TRBD1 (6 bases). CDR1 is MDHEN and CDR2 is SYDVKM in the germline V gene. This CDR3 contains 17 residues. The ends were cut back, 3 bases at V and 0 bases at J, with 17 bases in the middle.